The present T cell receptor beta chain was sequenced within a study of response to subunit inactivated influenza vaccine listed by TCRdb under 2018. Broadly, across the study: The study used deep quantitative T cell receptor repertoire profiling to track responses to a trivalent subunit inactivated influenza vaccine. Results and caveats for the whole study, not just this receptor: It was suggested by the authors that each seasonal influenza vaccination may recruit only a limited number of new T cells.

Trimmed from V: 3 bases; trimmed from J: 6 bases; junction bases lacking a gene match: 7. The CDR3, cysteine through phenylalanine, is 15 amino acids long. The only DNA kept is the CDR3, 45 bases in frame from the first base. This clonotype was observed many times. The antigen this receptor binds is unknown. The record has no base qualities; no much larger clone is one base away. Receptors were amplified or captured by RT-PCR. TCRdb names Illumina HiSeq 2500 as the instrument used. The public reads were run again by TCRdb, first through fastp at Q25 and then through MiXCR, and only productive beta chains were kept. For every CDR3 protein sequence, its rows merge into one entry that carries the most common genes and DNA. The sample records roughly 170,000 distinct CDR3 sequences, around 8.8% of which are singletons. Jointly, the top ten make up approximately 11% of the sample.

Sequencing was performed on non-naive T cells sorted from PBMCs, taken on the day of vaccination. The sample's cell subset or site label, decoded: memory T cell fraction. The chain joins TRBV12-3 or TRBV12-4 to TRBJ1-5; 8 bases in between match TRBD1. The sequence derives from a man aged 45-65 years who received an inactivated influenza vaccine. Donor details come from another sample of the same person, matched by shared clones. The CDR3 loop reads CASSFGQGAFQPQHF. The DNA sequence follows: TGTGCCAGCAGTTTCGGGCAGGGGGCCTTTCAGCCCCAGCATTTT.